The clone carrying this TCR beta chain came up once. The antigen remains unidentified. The data were obtained in a study of OX40 agonist ivuxolimab in advanced cancers. Study-level background: The diagnoses of dose-escalation patients were hepatocellular carcinoma, melanoma, renal cell or head and neck cancer. Partial responses were achieved by three patients: one hepatocellular carcinoma, two cutaneous melanoma. Study-level findings and limits: Antigen targets of the expanded peripheral T cells went undetermined.

Method: immunoSEQ multiplex PCR; TCRdb's copy keeps in-frame clones and lacks some. The data contain some 100,000 clones, roughly nine tenths of them singletons. CDR1 is SGDLS, CDR2 YYNGEE, per germline. Unmatched junction bases numbered 12, after V lost 3 bases and J lost 5 bases. The CDR3 contains 17 residues. The TCR originated in an adult with an advanced solid tumor such as melanoma, head and neck, liver or kidney cancer. The rearrangement links TRBV9 to TRBJ2-3; 10 positions match TRBD2. The sequencing used CD4+ or CD8+ T cells sorted from blood, collected in a trial of the OX40 agonist ivuxolimab. CDR3 sequence reads: CASSGGKTSGKGDTQYF. CDR3 in DNA: TGTGCCAGCAGCGGGGGAAAAACTAGCGGGAAAGGAGATACGCAGTATTTT.